A selection of T cell receptor beta chains follows, all from one sample in a study of T cells in Graves' hyperthyroidism and ophthalmopathy. Using its own MiXCR run on the multiplex PCR reads, TCRdb lists one record per CDR3 protein. The table shows hundreds of thousands of distinct CDR3 sequences, with around a sixth occurring only once. The sample comprised blood. The receptors derive from a woman between 50 and 59 years old with Graves' hyperthyroidism that later progressed to Graves' ophthalmopathy. CDR3s include the opening cysteine and the closing phenylalanine or tryptophan. D genes are given only for firm matches. Rows may omit the clone size; those that give it use once, few, many or a size class.

clone_size j_call v_call d_call cdr3_aa cdr3_nt
many TRBJ2-2 TRBV20-1 TRBD1 CSASGTGATTGELFF TGCAGTGCTAGTGGGACAGGGGCCACCACCGGGGAGCTGTTTTTT
. TRBJ2-7 TRBV11-2 TRBD2 CASRSYGRRSYEQYF TGTGCCAGCAGGTCTTACGGGAGGAGATCCTACGAGCAGTACTTC
many TRBJ2-7 TRBV11-2 . CASSLARFTRGYEQYF TGTGCCAGCAGCTTAGCGCGGTTTACAAGGGGTTACGAGCAGTACTTC
many TRBJ2-7 TRBV3-1 . CASSQGGRAYEQYF TGTGCCAGCAGCCAAGGCGGACGAGCCTACGAGCAGTACTTC
many TRBJ1-2 TRBV20-1 TRBD1 CSARGGTGGRLSYTF TGCAGTGCTAGAGGGGGGACAGGGGGCAGGCTAAGCTACACCTTC
. TRBJ1-5 TRBV9 TRBD1 CASSVEGTEYQPQHF TGTGCCAGCAGCGTAGAAGGGACAGAGTATCAGCCCCAGCATTTT
few TRBJ2-7 TRBV5-1 . CASSPTQGQGYEQYF TGCGCCAGCAGCCCGACCCAGGGGCAGGGTTACGAGCAGTACTTC
few TRBJ1-1 TRBV6-1 . CASSERVTEAFF TGTGCCAGCAGTGAAAGGGTCACTGAAGCTTTCTTT
many TRBJ2-3 TRBV30 . CAWSRSLGDTQYF TGTGCCTGGAGTCGGAGCTTGGGAGATACGCAGTATTTT
. TRBJ1-1 TRBV25-1 TRBD1 CASTTGGLNTEAFF TGTGCCAGCACCACAGGGGGCCTGAACACTGAAGCTTTCTTT
many TRBJ1-3 TRBV20-1 . CSAKGQFRGNTIYF TGCAGTGCTAAAGGACAGTTCCGAGGAAACACCATATATTTT
. TRBJ1-2 TRBV30 TRBD1 CAWTAGGGYTF TGTGCCTGGACTGCAGGGGGTGGCTACACCTTC
many TRBJ1-1 TRBV9 . CASSVEVGGDTEAFF TGTGCCAGCAGCGTAGAGGTAGGGGGAGACACTGAAGCTTTCTTT
once TRBJ1-1 TRBV6-1 TRBD1 CASSLPGQGNWNTEAFF TGTGCCAGCAGCCTTCCGGGACAGGGAAATTGGAACACTGAAGCTTTCTTT
few TRBJ2-7 TRBV5-4 . CASSLVGLSLEQYF TGTGCCAGCAGCTTGGTGGGTCTGTCGCTTGAGCAGTACTTC
. TRBJ1-5 TRBV19 . CASSIDPYELPQHF TGTGCCAGTAGTATAGATCCCTACGAGCTGCCCCAGCATTTT
many TRBJ2-4 TRBV12-3/TRBV12-4 . CASSLQGAKNIQYF TGTGCCAGCAGTTTGCAGGGAGCCAAAAACATTCAGTACTTC
once TRBJ1-3 TRBV12-5 . CASGEPFSGNTIYF TGTGCTAGTGGAGAGCCCTTTTCTGGAAACACCATATATTTT
. TRBJ1-1 TRBV13 . CASSQEGLGNTEAFF TGTGCCAGCAGCCAAGAGGGACTCGGGAACACTGAAGCTTTCTTT
few TRBJ2-7 TRBV14 . CASSQGAGASYEQYF TGTGCCAGCAGCCAAGGGGCGGGGGCTTCCTACGAGCAGTACTTC
. TRBJ2-7 TRBV5-1 . CASSSANYEQYF TGCGCCAGCAGCTCGGCCAACTACGAGCAGTACTTC
. TRBJ1-2 TRBV19 . CASRNRGADYGYTF TGTGCCAGTAGAAATCGCGGGGCGGACTATGGCTACACCTTC
few TRBJ2-7 TRBV5-6 . CASSPAGGTYEQYF TGTGCCAGCAGCCCCGCTGGGGGGACCTACGAGCAGTACTTC
many TRBJ2-5 TRBV6-1 . CASSTHEREETQYF TGTGCCAGCAGTACCCATGAGAGGGAGGAGACCCAGTACTTC
few TRBJ1-2 TRBV29-1 . CSVNSNYGYTF TGCAGCGTTAACAGTAACTATGGCTACACCTTC
. TRBJ2-1 TRBV12-3/TRBV12-4 TRBD2 CASSPETSGGAGEQFF TGTGCCAGCAGCCCAGAAACTAGCGGGGGGGCAGGTGAGCAGTTCTTC
. TRBJ1-2 TRBV20-1 . CSATGHPEGGYTF TGCAGTGCAACTGGACACCCGGAGGGCGGCTACACCTTC
. TRBJ2-1 TRBV19 . CASSILTKDEQFF TGTGCCAGTAGTATCCTTACTAAGGATGAGCAGTTCTTC
. TRBJ1-1 TRBV25-1 . CASSESGGWNEAFF TGTGCCAGCAGTGAATCCGGGGGGTGGAATGAAGCTTTCTTT
. TRBJ2-3 TRBV13 TRBD2 CASSLSSSGGSMRTDTQYF TGTGCCAGCAGCCTATCATCTAGCGGGGGGAGCATGCGCACAGATACGCAGTATTTT
. TRBJ2-2 TRBV5-5 . CASSPGAGTGELFF TGTGCCAGCAGCCCAGGGGCCGGGACCGGGGAGCTGTTTTTT
. TRBJ2-2 TRBV3-1 . CASSQGPTGELFF TGTGCCAGCAGCCAAGGACCCACCGGGGAGCTGTTTTTT
few TRBJ2-1 TRBV6-1 TRBD1 CASRSGQGEFDEQFF TGTGCCAGCCGTTCGGGACAGGGTGAATTCGATGAGCAGTTCTTC
. TRBJ1-5 TRBV12-3/TRBV12-4 . CASSLDRYRNQPQHF TGTGCCAGCAGTTTAGACAGGTATCGCAATCAGCCCCAGCATTTT
many TRBJ1-5 TRBV12-5 . CASGLVEGGGNQPQHF TGTGCTAGTGGTTTGGTAGAGGGGGGTGGCAATCAGCCCCAGCATTTT
few TRBJ2-5 TRBV3-1 . CASSQDRRTLQETQYF TGTGCCAGCAGCCAAGATCGGCGGACTTTGCAAGAGACCCAGTACTTC
many TRBJ1-2 TRBV7-2 TRBD1 CASSLVGTGADGGYTF TGTGCCAGCAGCTTAGTGGGGACAGGGGCCGACGGGGGCTACACCTTC
many TRBJ1-6 TRBV3-1 TRBD1 CASSQPTGGNSPLHF TGTGCCAGCAGCCAACCGACAGGGGGAAATTCACCCCTCCACTTT
few TRBJ2-2 TRBV27 . CASSIQGINGELFF TGTGCCAGCAGCATCCAGGGGATCAACGGGGAGCTGTTTTTT
many TRBJ1-5 TRBV18 TRBD1 CASSKDRDDNQPQHF TGTGCCAGCTCAAAGGACAGGGACGACAATCAGCCCCAGCATTTT
many TRBJ2-3 TRBV6-1 . CASRPYSGGLSTDTQYF TGTGCCAGCAGGCCTTACTCCGGGGGCCTTTCCACAGATACGCAGTATTTT
few TRBJ2-7 TRBV14 TRBD1 CASGSYSSGQGLYEQYF TGTGCCAGCGGGTCTTATTCCTCAGGACAGGGACTCTACGAGCAGTACTTC
few TRBJ2-1 TRBV24-1 TRBD1 CATSDPGQGSDSEQFF TGTGCCACCAGTGACCCAGGACAGGGGTCGGACTCTGAGCAGTTCTTC
. TRBJ1-3 TRBV5-1 TRBD1 CASSLEGQGRTGNTIYF TGCGCCAGCAGCTTGGAAGGACAGGGGAGAACTGGAAACACCATATATTTT
. TRBJ2-2 TRBV14 . CASSRRRVDTGELFF TGTGCCAGCAGCCGAAGAAGGGTCGACACCGGGGAGCTGTTTTTT
many TRBJ1-1 TRBV29-1 . CSVHLVDSEAFF TGCAGCGTTCACCTCGTCGACAGTGAAGCTTTCTTT
. TRBJ2-2 TRBV19 TRBD1 CASTRQGQANTGELFF TGTGCCAGTACCAGACAGGGTCAAGCGAACACCGGGGAGCTGTTTTTT
. TRBJ2-5 TRBV3-1 TRBD1 CASSQGPETGEETQYF TGTGCCAGCAGCCAAGGCCCCGAGACAGGGGAAGAGACCCAGTACTTC
. TRBJ2-5 TRBV12-3/TRBV12-4 . CASSLTTQETQYF TGTGCCAGCAGTTTGACCACACAAGAGACCCAGTACTTC
. TRBJ1-5 TRBV7-9 TRBD1 CASSFGDRVQPQHF TGTGCCAGCAGCTTTGGGGACAGGGTTCAGCCCCAGCATTTT
. TRBJ1-1 TRBV12-3/TRBV12-4 TRBD1 CAGSFTGDTEAFF TGTGCCGGCAGTTTCACAGGGGACACTGAAGCTTTCTTT
many TRBJ2-7 TRBV13 . CASSWRSGASHEQYF TGTGCCAGCAGCTGGCGTTCAGGTGCCTCGCACGAGCAGTACTTC
. TRBJ1-4 TRBV4-1 . CASSQGQTATNEKLFF TGCGCCAGCAGCCAAGGACAGACTGCAACTAATGAAAAACTGTTTTTT
. TRBJ2-1 TRBV5-1 . CASSLALRTSYNEQFF TGCGCCAGCAGCTTGGCCTTGCGGACCTCCTACAATGAGCAGTTCTTC
few TRBJ1-1 TRBV20-1 TRBD1 CSARSLTGGTEAFF TGCAGTGCTAGAAGTTTGACAGGGGGCACTGAAGCTTTCTTT
. TRBJ2-7 TRBV4-1 . CASSQDKKDYEQYF TGCGCCAGCAGCCAAGATAAGAAAGACTACGAGCAGTACTTC
few TRBJ1-3 TRBV30 . CAWSTPGHGSGNTIYF TGTGCCTGGAGTACTCCGGGACACGGCTCTGGAAACACCATATATTTT
many TRBJ1-2 TRBV20-1 TRBD1 CSAISQGQGGNYGYTF TGCAGTGCTATCTCCCAGGGACAGGGTGGGAACTATGGCTACACCTTC
many TRBJ2-1 TRBV4-1 . CASSQGMLIGDEQFF TGCGCCAGCAGCCAAGGGATGTTGATCGGCGATGAGCAGTTCTTC
. TRBJ1-4 TRBV13 . CASSAGTSTNEKLFF TGTGCCAGCAGCGCAGGGACATCAACTAATGAAAAACTGTTTTTT